Below are 21 T cell receptor beta chains sequenced from a single sample in a study of T cell repertoires in cytomegalovirus infection (dated by TCRdb to about 2019). These reads were obtained on an Illumina HiSeq 1500. The public reads were reprocessed in TCRdb via fastp at Q25 and MiXCR, keeping in-frame beta chains. Rows are unified per CDR3 protein, each entry keeping the most common DNA and genes. A total of 450,000 to 600,000 distinct CDR3 sequences appear in this sample, over 9% of them only once. In total, the top ten clones hold 10% to 13% of the sample. The sequencing input was PBMCs. The receptors originated from a human donor in good health (CMV status not recorded). Some clones in this sample may be carry-over from other donors' samples.

This clonotype was found a few times. A read error may be the cause here, since a much bigger clone is one base away. The V call is TRBV7-9, the J call TRBJ2-1, with D perhaps TRBD1 (6 bases). The CDR3 spans 15 residues. CDR1 and CDR2 (germline): SEHNR, FQNEAQ (reference sequence). Trimming took 2 bases from V and 0 from J, leaving 8 bases between them. For the CDR3, the DNA is TGTGCCAGCAGCTTAAAAGGGGGCTCCTACAATGAGCAGTTCTTC. Protein product: CASSLKGGSYNEQFF.

This clonotype has more than one count but fewer than ten. The chain uses TRBV6-5 and TRBJ2-7, with 7 bases fitting TRBD2. V shed 4 bases and J 2 bases; nucleotides not matched to a gene: 5. This CDR3 is 14 amino acids long. The V gene's germline CDR1 is MNHEY and CDR2 SVGAGI. Here the CDR3 DNA reads TGTGCCAGCAGTTCACCGGGGGGTACCTACGAGCAGTACTTC. This gives the protein CASSSPGGTYEQYF.

V gene TRBV28 combines with J gene TRBJ1-5; D unclear. The germline V and J ends were trimmed by 5 bases and 0 bases, with 8 bases remaining between them. This CDR3 is 14 amino acids long. Germline V CDR1 and CDR2: MDHEN, SYDVKM. CDR3 in DNA: TGTGCCAGCAGTCCATGGAATAGCAATCAGCCCCAGCATTTT. Protein product: CASSPWNSNQPQHF. Complete variable domain (other parts from reference TRBV28 and TRBJ1-5): DVKVTQSSRYLVKRTGEKVFLECVQDMDHENMFWYRQDPGLGLRLIYFSYDVKMKEKGDIPEGYSVSREKKERFSLILESASTNQTSMYLCASSPWNSNQPQHFGDGTRLSIL.

The genes are TRBV27 and TRBJ1-4; no firm D call. The ends were cut back, 7 bases at V and 8 bases at J, with 14 bases in the middle. CDR3 size: 13 residues. Germline lookup yields CDR1 MNHEY and CDR2 SMNVEV (reference sequence). DNA of the CDR3: TGTGCCAGCAAAGACGGGCTGCAGGAAAAACTGTTTTTT. Protein sequence: CASKDGLQEKLFF.

At least ten counts were recorded for this clonotype. The V and J genes are TRBV7-3 and TRBJ2-3; no firm D call. This CDR3 is 14 amino acids long. Germline CDR1 SGHTA, CDR2 FQGTGA. V was pared by 5 bases and J by 5 bases, with 14 bases between. The chain's CDR3 is CASSPALGIDTQYF. The CDR3 nucleotides read TGTGCCAGCAGCCCCGCGCTAGGGATAGATACGCAGTATTTT. Supplemented by reference TRBV7-3 and TRBJ2-3, the full variable domain reads GAGVSQTPSNKVTEKGKYVELRCDPISGHTALYWYRQSLGQGPEFLIYFQGTGAADDSGLPNDRFFAVRPEGSVSTLKIQRTERGDSAVYLCASSPALGIDTQYFGPGTRLTVL.

The chain has TRBV2 and TRBJ1-1; D ambiguous. The CDR3 covers 11 residues. Trimming removed 4 bases at V and 7 bases at J, with 7 bases between. Germline V gene sequence: CDR1 SNHLY, CDR2 FYNNEI. The CDR3 region is CASSVRLEAFF. The CDR3, as DNA: TGTGCCAGCAGTGTCCGGCTTGAAGCTTTCTTT.

The chain recombines TRBV20-1 with TRBJ1-1; D uncertain. This CDR3 contains 13 residues. In germline, CDR1 is DFQATT, CDR2 SNEGSKA (reference sequence). The V end was cut by 0 bases, the J end by 7 bases, with 12 bases between. CDR3 coding DNA: TGCAGTGCTAGAGATTCGGCCAGGCTTGAAGCTTTCTTT. It translates to CSARDSARLEAFF.

This clonotype was recorded at least ten times. The V call is TRBV6-1, the J call TRBJ2-1; 8 bases match TRBD2. V lost 7 bases to trimming and J lost 8 bases; unmatched junction nucleotides: 16. Germline CDR1 MNHNS, CDR2 SASEGT. The CDR3 is made up of 16 amino acids. CDR3 nucleotides: TGTGCCAGCACCATCCGGGAAGCGGGGGAAGACGATGAGCAGTTCTTC. Its protein is CASTIREAGEDDEQFF.

This chain joins TRBV9 and TRBJ2-2; D tentatively fits TRBD1 or TRBD2 (5 bases each). Trimming removed 0 bases from V and 6 bases from J, with 12 bases in between. Per germline, CDR1 SGDLS and CDR2 YYNGEE. The CDR3 loop spans 15 amino acids. CDR3 protein: CASSVVPGDAGELFF. In DNA, the CDR3 is TGTGCCAGCAGCGTAGTACCTGGGGACGCCGGGGAGCTGTTTTTT.

This clonotype was detected many times. This chain connects TRBV12-5 to TRBJ2-1; TRBD2 matches at 10 bases. CDR3 size: 15 residues. From germline, CDR1 is LGHNT and CDR2 FRNRAP. The ends lost 5 bases at V and 7 bases at J; junction bases unmatched: 8. CDR3 sequence reads: CASGPLAGAWNEQFF. The DNA for the CDR3 is TGTGCTAGTGGTCCCCTAGCGGGAGCATGGAATGAGCAGTTCTTC.

This clonotype showed up many times. The V call is TRBV20-1, the J call TRBJ1-4, with TRBD1 matching over 7 bases. CDR1 and CDR2 from the germline V gene are DFQATT and SNEGSKA (reference sequence). This CDR3 is 13 amino acids long. Trimming removed 6 bases from V and 8 bases from J; junction bases left unmatched: 9. CDR3 nucleotides: TGCAGTGCCAAGGAGGGGGCACGGGAAAAACTGTTTTTT. This encodes CSAKEGAREKLFF.

This clonotype showed up just a few times. The rearrangement uses TRBV14 and TRBJ2-7; D ambiguous. This CDR3 spans 15 amino acids. Germline V gene lookup returns CDR1 SGHDN and CDR2 FVKESK. V shed 2 bases and J shed 4 bases, with 15 bases lying between them. The CDR3 loop is CASSQNVLGKYEQYF. The CDR3 DNA follows: TGTGCCAGCAGCCAAAATGTCTTGGGGAAATACGAGCAGTACTTC.

At least ten counts were recorded for this clonotype. J is TRBJ2-2 and V is TRBV19, with TRBD1 matching over 9 bases. J lost 8 bases, V lost 3 bases, and 1 base had no gene match. The V gene's germline CDR1 is LNHDA and CDR2 SQIVND (reference sequence). The CDR3 has 13 residues. DNA for the CDR3: TGTGCCAGTAGTATTGACAGGGGGGGGGAGCTGTTTTTT. Its protein is CASSIDRGGELFF.

V and J are TRBV7-9 and TRBJ1-2; 7 nucleotides match TRBD1. This CDR3 has 15 amino acids. Trimming took 5 bases from V and 4 from J; bases not matched to a gene: 10. Germline V gives CDR1 SEHNR, CDR2 FQNEAQ (reference sequence). CDR3 nucleotides: TGTGCCAGCAGCCCGAAGACAGGGACTAGCTATGGCTACACCTTC. It yields the protein CASSPKTGTSYGYTF.

This clonotype was detected only a few times. The DNA of the CDR3 is TGTGCCATCAGTGTATGGCGGGCCTATGGCTACACCTTC. Translated: CAISVWRAYGYTF. The rearrangement links TRBV10-3 to TRBJ1-2, with no clear D. The germline gives CDR1 ENHRY, CDR2 SYGVKD. The V gene lost 4 bases and the J gene lost 4 bases, with 10 bases spanning the gap. This CDR3 spans 13 amino acids.

There are many counts of this clonotype. The chain employs TRBV25-1 and TRBJ2-2; no clear D gene. Trimming left V 6 bases short and J 6 bases short, with 14 bases between. CDR1 and CDR2 from the germline V gene are MGHDK and SYGVNS. This CDR3 region has 14 residues. CDR3 nucleotides: TGTGCCAGCAGCCCCGTTAGTTTGTCCGGGGAGCTGTTTTTT. Encoded protein: CASSPVSLSGELFF. The variable domain in full, completed from reference TRBV25-1 and TRBJ2-2, reads EADIYQTPRYLVIGTGKKITLECSQTMGHDKMYWYQQDPGMELHLIHYSYGVNSTEKGDLSSESTVSRIRTEHFPLTLESARPSHTSQYLCASSPVSLSGELFFGEGSRLTVL.

This clonotype was seen ten or more times. The gene calls are TRBV11-2 and TRBJ2-7, with TRBD1 matching 9 bases. Germline V gene lookup returns CDR1 SGHAT and CDR2 FQNNGV. V lost 5 bases to trimming and J lost 3 bases; unmatched junction nucleotides: 5. The CDR3 has 14 amino acids. This CDR3 reads CASSGGQGGYEQYF. DNA for the CDR3: TGTGCCAGCAGCGGGGGACAGGGTGGCTACGAGCAGTACTTC. The full variable domain, its missing parts supplied by reference TRBV11-2 and TRBJ2-7, is EAGVAQSPRYKIIEKRQSVAFWCNPISGHATLYWYQQILGQGPKLLIQFQNNGVVDDSQLPKDRFSAERLKGVDSTLKIQPAKLEDSAVYLCASSGGQGGYEQYFGPGTRLTVT.

There are many counts of this clonotype. V and J are TRBV19 and TRBJ1-5; tentative D call: TRBD1 (5 bases). V was cut by 6 bases and J by 1 base, with 13 bases left in between. The CDR3 sequence is 15 residues long. CDR1 and CDR2 from the germline V gene are LNHDA and SQIVND (reference sequence). In nucleotides, the CDR3 is TGTGCCAGTAGGTCGGGACTGGGGAGCAATCAGCCCCAGCATTTT. As protein: CASRSGLGSNQPQHF.

This clonotype was seen many times. One end of the junction does not line up with germline, which may come from a read error. V usage is TRBV7-7 and J usage is TRBJ2-1, with 8 positions matching TRBD2. Germline CDR1 SSHAT, CDR2 FNYEAQ (reference sequence). CDR3 size: 14 residues. Here the CDR3 reads CASSVAGRYNEQFF. The CDR3 bases are TGTGCCAGCAGCGTAGCGGGGAGGTACAATGAGCAGTTCTTC.

This clonotype was recorded at least ten times. This chain joins TRBV6-1 and TRBJ2-7, with D uncertain. V gave up 5 bases and J gave up 2 bases, with 13 bases separating them. This CDR3 has 14 amino acids. Looked up from germline, CDR1 is MNHNS and CDR2 is SASEGT. The CDR3 bases are TGTGCCAGCAGTTCCAGCCTCAGGACCTACGAGCAGTACTTC. Translated, it gives CASSSSLRTYEQYF.

This clonotype was picked up many times. The chain recombines TRBV7-8 with TRBJ2-2; D is ambiguous. The V end was cut by 2 bases, the J end by 1 base, with 5 bases between. Germline-derived CDR1 and CDR2 are SGHVS and FQNEAQ. The CDR3 spans 14 residues. The CDR3 DNA follows: TGTGCCAGCAGCTTACCAGGGAACACCGGGGAGCTGTTTTTT. Residues: CASSLPGNTGELFF.